The rows below give T cell receptor beta chains drawn from one sample of a study of cytomegalovirus exposure and HLA in healthy donors. The assay was immunoSEQ multiplex PCR, and TCRdb's table has in-frame clones only and misses some. The table includes roughly 200,000 clones, about 89% detected once. Specimen: PBMCs. Every receptor here comes from a man aged 25 to 45 in good health and CMV-seronegative. CDR3s include the opening cysteine and the closing phenylalanine or tryptophan. A D gene is named only where the DNA matches it firmly. The size entry is marked missing in some rows and otherwise reads once, few, many or a size class.

j_gene,abundance,v_gene,d_gene,CDR3nt,CDR3aa
TRBJ1-1,-,TRBV5-1,-,TGCGCCAGCAGCTGGGCCGGAGGGGGGGCCGCTGAAGCTTTCTTT,CASSWAGGGAAEAFF
TRBJ1-2,-,TRBV11-1,-,TGTGCCAGCAGCTCGATGAAAACAAACTATGGCTACACCTTC,CASSSMKTNYGYTF
TRBJ2-7,-,TRBV18,-,TGTGCCAGCTCCGCCTTATCCGACAGCCCCTACGAGCAGTACTTC,CASSALSDSPYEQYF
TRBJ1-3,-,TRBV5-4,-,TGTGCCAGCAGCACCCGGGACATTGGAAACACCATATATTTT,CASSTRDIGNTIYF
TRBJ1-5,once,TRBV7-9,-,TGTGCCAGCAGCTCCGACAGGCTTCAGCCCCAGCATTTT,CASSSDRLQPQHF
TRBJ2-3,-,TRBV7-2,-,TGTGCCAGCAGCTTATTGCGGGAAGATACGCAGTATTTT,CASSLLREDTQYF
TRBJ1-2,-,TRBV4-2,TRBD1,TGTGCCAGCAGCCCGCACCGGGACAGCCCTGCGTTTGGCTACACCTTC,CASSPHRDSPAFGYTF
TRBJ2-7,-,TRBV27,-,TGTGCCAGCAGTTTAACGGGCAGGGTGAGCTCCTACGAGCCCTACTTC,CASSLTGRVSSYEPYF
TRBJ2-7,-,TRBV5-4,TRBD2,TGTGCCAGCAGCTTGGGACTAGCGGTGGCCTACGAGCAGTACTTC,CASSLGLAVAYEQYF
TRBJ1-2,-,TRBV9,-,TGTGCCAGTGGAGGATCGAACTATGGCTACACCTTC,CASGGSNYGYTF
TRBJ1-6,-,TRBV6-5,-,TGTGCCAGCAGTAGGGGTGGCTCACCCCTCCACTTT,CASSRGGSPLHF
TRBJ1-1,-,TRBV19,-,TGTGCCAGTAGTTCCGCCAGGGCCGGGCAAGCTTTCTTT,CASSSARAGQAFF
TRBJ2-3,-,TRBV27,-,TGTGCCAGCAGTATCGGCAGGGTAGATACGCAGTATTTT,CASSIGRVDTQYF
TRBJ1-5,-,TRBV21-1,-,TGTGCCAGCAGTAAAGGGGGGCACCAGGTAAATCAGCCCCAGCATTTT,CASSKGGHQVNQPQHF
TRBJ2-5,-,TRBV7-9,-,TGTGCCAGCAGCAGAAGCTACAGGGCGGGAGAGACCCAGTACTTC,CASSRSYRAGETQYF
TRBJ1-5,-,TRBV6-5,-,TGTGCCAGCAGTTACTCGACCCCAGGGAGCAATCAGCCCCAGCATTTT,CASSYSTPGSNQPQHF
TRBJ2-7,-,TRBV4-1,TRBD1,TGCGCCAGCAGCCAAATATTGGGGACAGGGTCCTACGAGCAGTACTTC,CASSQILGTGSYEQYF
TRBJ1-6,-,TRBV7-9,-,TGTGCCAGCAGCTTTGGGGCAGGGGCGCTGAATTCACCCCTCCACTTT,CASSFGAGALNSPLHF
TRBJ2-3,-,TRBV7-9,TRBD2,TGTGCCAGCAGCCTCTCACTAGCGGGGGGGCTGGATACGCAGTATTTT,CASSLSLAGGLDTQYF
TRBJ2-7,-,TRBV4-1,TRBD2,TGCGCCAGCAGCCATGGACTAGCGGGGACCTACGAGCAGTACTTC,CASSHGLAGTYEQYF
TRBJ1-1,-,TRBV13,-,TGTGCCAGCAGCTTGCGAGGGTTGGAAGGAGCTTTCTTT,CASSLRGLEGAFF
TRBJ2-7,-,TRBV7-2,TRBD2,TGTGCCAGCAGCTTAGCGTACGGCGGGGGGCCACGCTACGAGCAGTACTTC,CASSLAYGGGPRYEQYF
TRBJ1-1,-,TRBV4-1,-,TGCGCCAGCAGCCAAGAGACCCCAGGGTTATGGGGAGCTTTCTTT,CASSQETPGLWGAFF
TRBJ2-1,-,TRBV7-2,-,TGTGCCAGCAGCTTAGGAGACAGATTCAATGAGCAGTTCTTC,CASSLGDRFNEQFF
TRBJ2-6,-,TRBV10-2,TRBD2,TGCGCCAGCAGGGGGACTAGCGGGAATTCTGGGGCCAACGTCCTGACTTTC,CASRGTSGNSGANVLTF
TRBJ2-2,-,TRBV7-2,TRBD1,TGTGCCAGCAGCCAACGTTGGGACAGGGCCACCGGGGAGCTGTTTTTT,CASSQRWDRATGELFF
TRBJ2-1,-,TRBV30,TRBD2,TGTGCCTGGGACTCTAGCGGAACTTTATACAATGAGCAGTTCTTC,CAWDSSGTLYNEQFF
TRBJ2-7,-,TRBV30,-,TGTGCCTGGAGTTTCAGGGTTCCCTACGAGCAGTACTTC,CAWSFRVPYEQYF
TRBJ1-3,-,TRBV18,-,TGTGCCAGCTCACCACCGAACAAGGGAGCGTCTGGAAACACCATATATTTT,CASSPPNKGASGNTIYF
TRBJ1-2,-,TRBV6-1,TRBD1,TGTGCCAGCAGGGACAGGACAGGGGCGGACTATGGCTACACCTTC,CASRDRTGADYGYTF
TRBJ2-7,-,TRBV6-1,-,TGTGCCAGCAGACCCAACAGGGAAATCCGCTACGAGCAGTACTTC,CASRPNREIRYEQYF
TRBJ2-7,-,TRBV28,TRBD2,TGTGCCAGCAGCCCCAACCTAGCGGGGGCCTACGAGCAGTACTTC,CASSPNLAGAYEQYF
TRBJ2-5,-,TRBV9,-,TGTGCCAGCAGCGTAGGGGTCCGGGACTACCAAGAGACCCAGTACTTC,CASSVGVRDYQETQYF
TRBJ2-1,-,TRBV7-8,TRBD1,TGTGCCAGCAGCACTGACAGGGGTTCCTACAATGAGCAGTTCTTC,CASSTDRGSYNEQFF